One and the same sample provided the 14 T cell receptor beta chains below, sequenced in a study of blood T cell repertoires in COVID-19. Clones were sequenced by immunoSEQ multiplex PCR, and TCRdb holds only the in-frame ones, with some missing. Here the sample spans 95,000 to 150,000 clones, around nine tenths being singletons. The sequenced sample consisted of peripheral blood. All receptors derive from a woman aged 45-65 years with active or convalescent COVID-19.

V is TRBV28 and J is TRBJ2-7; no clear D. Between the trimmed V and J ends, which lost 5 bases and 1 base, there was a span of 6 bases. The CDR3 is 12 residues long. From germline, CDR1 is MDHEN and CDR2 SYDVKM. CDR3 in DNA: TGTGCCAGCAGTGTCACTTCCTACGAGCAGTACTTC. It is translated as CASSVTSYEQYF.

This chain uses TRBV28 with TRBJ1-5; the match to TRBD1 covers 9 bases. V trimming: 6 bases; J trimming: 2 bases; junction bases outside the gene matches: 5. This CDR3 is built from 15 residues. CDR1 and CDR2 from the germline V gene are MDHEN and SYDVKM. The DNA for the CDR3 is TGTGCCAGCAGGGAGAGGGACAGGGGCAATCAGCCCCAGCATTTT. Amino acid sequence: CASRERDRGNQPQHF.

In DNA, the CDR3 is TGTGCCAGCCGGGGGACCTTCTACGAGCAGTACTTC. Translating gives CASRGTFYEQYF. V gene TRBV2 combines with J gene TRBJ2-7; TRBD2 is a possible D gene (6 bases). V lost 8 bases, J lost 3 bases, and 11 bases lay in between. The CDR3 spans 12 residues. Germline CDR1 and CDR2: SNHLY and FYNNEI.

The V and J genes are TRBV7-2 and TRBJ2-7, with TRBD2 as a possible D gene (6 bases). Germline loops: CDR1 SGHTA, CDR2 FQGNSA. The V end lost 3 bases, the J end lost 0 bases, and 12 bases lay between the germline ends. There are 15 residues in the CDR3. The DNA for the CDR3 is TGTGCCAGCAGCTTTATTAGCGGAGTCTCCTACGAGCAGTACTTC. Its translation is CASSFISGVSYEQYF. Filled out from reference TRBV7-2 and TRBJ2-7, the complete variable domain reads GAGVSQSPSNKVTEKGKDVELRCDPISGHTALYWYRQSLGQGLEFLIYFQGNSAPDKSGLPSDRFSAERTGGSVSTLTIQRTQQEDSAVYLCASSFISGVSYEQYFGPGTRLTVT.

The chain carries TRBV6-5 and TRBJ1-5, with D possibly being TRBD1 (5 bases). Germline CDR1 and CDR2: MNHEY and SVGAGI. V lost 2 bases to trimming and J lost 9 bases, with 14 bases between them. This CDR3 has 14 amino acids. The CDR3 region is CASSYQGGGWPQHF. Written as DNA, the CDR3 is TGTGCCAGCAGTTACCAGGGCGGTGGCTGGCCCCAGCATTTT.

The chain has TRBV13 and TRBJ2-2; perhaps TRBD2 as D (6 bases). CDR3 length equals 15 residues. V dropped 5 bases and J dropped 6 bases, with 16 bases sitting between them. Per the germline V gene, CDR1 is PRHDT and CDR2 is FYEKMQ (reference sequence). CDR3 nucleotides: TGTGCCAGCAGCCCCCCCGGGGGATTCCCCGGGGAGCTGTTTTTT. Protein: CASSPPGGFPGELFF.

Here the CDR3 DNA reads TGTGCCAGCTCACCGGGCAAAGAGACCCAGTACTTC. This codes for CASSPGKETQYF. This chain uses TRBV18 with TRBJ2-5; D remains unclear. Germline assignment: CDR1 KGHSH and CDR2 LQKENI. The CDR3 has 12 residues. V dropped 3 bases and J dropped 3 bases, with 5 bases sitting between them.

This chain links TRBV19 with TRBJ1-1, with 8 bases aligning to TRBD1. J gave up 4 bases and V 10 bases, and 11 bases lay outside the gene matches. The CDR3 contains 14 residues. The V gene's germline CDR1 is LNHDA and CDR2 SQIVND (reference sequence). CDR3 residues: CATTTGDFTTEAFF. In DNA form, the CDR3 reads TGTGCCACCACGACAGGGGATTTTACCACTGAAGCTTTCTTT. The full variable domain, in which reference TRBV19 and TRBJ1-1 provide the parts outside the CDR3, is DGGITQSPKYLFRKEGQNVTLSCEQNLNHDAMYWYRQDPGQGLRLIYYSQIVNDFQKGDIAEGYSVSREKKESFPLTVTSAQKNPTAFYLCATTTGDFTTEAFFGQGTRLTVV.

The chain uses TRBV2 and TRBJ2-1, with TRBD2 matching 9 bases. The CDR3 loop spans 15 amino acids. Germline V gives CDR1 SNHLY, CDR2 FYNNEI. V was clipped by 3 bases and J by 7 bases; unmatched bases: 7. The CDR3 sequence: CASSDSSGSWNEQFF. CDR3 nucleotides: TGTGCCAGCAGTGATAGTAGCGGGAGTTGGAATGAGCAGTTCTTC.

The chain combines TRBV7-2 with TRBJ2-3; 7 nucleotides match TRBD2. This CDR3 is 15 amino acids long. The germline V gene encodes CDR1 SGHTA and CDR2 FQGNSA. Trimming removed 4 bases from V and 3 bases from J; junction bases left unmatched: 7. CDR3 sequence (DNA): TGTGCCAGCAGCTCGTGGGAGGGGAAGACAGATACGCAGTATTTT. Translation gives CASSSWEGKTDTQYF.

The J gene is TRBJ2-7, the V gene TRBV4-3; TRBD2 matches 8 bases. CDR1 is LGHNA, CDR2 YSLEER, per germline. This CDR3 comprises 14 residues. Trimming removed 8 bases from V and 3 bases from J; junction bases left unmatched: 9. Here the CDR3 reads CASSLAEENYEQYF. Here the CDR3 DNA reads TGCGCCAGCTCACTAGCGGAGGAGAACTACGAGCAGTACTTC.

The chain couples TRBV19 to TRBJ2-1, with TRBD2 identical over 13 bases. The CDR3 loop spans 13 amino acids. V was clipped by 5 bases and J by 14 bases; unmatched bases: 6. Germline CDR1 reads LNHDA; CDR2 reads SQIVND (reference sequence). The CDR3 sequence is CASSLGLAGDKFF. The CDR3 region has the DNA TGTGCCAGTAGTCTAGGACTAGCGGGAGATAAGTTCTTC.

The gene calls are TRBV3-1 (or the pseudogene TRBV3-2) and TRBJ2-7; 7 nucleotides align to TRBD2. In germline, CDR1 is LGHDT, CDR2 YNNKEL (reference sequence). The CDR3 has 12 residues. V trimming: 8 bases; J trimming: 4 bases; junction bases outside the gene matches: 5. CDR3 in amino acids: CASGLGVYEQYF. DNA of the CDR3: TGTGCCAGCGGACTAGGCGTGTACGAGCAGTACTTC.

This chain joins TRBV7-2 and TRBJ1-5; maybe TRBD1 (5 bases). The CDR3 consists of 14 residues. Trimming cost V 5 bases and J 9 bases, with 17 bases left between them. Germline-derived CDR1 and CDR2 are SGHTA and FQGNSA. The CDR3 protein is CASSPRTARGPQHF. CDR3 bases: TGTGCCAGCAGCCCTAGGACGGCAAGGGGGCCCCAGCATTTT.